Each of the 23 T cell receptor beta chains below was sequenced from the same sample in a study of naive and memory T cell subsets. The library had UMIs added by 3' ligation of an oligonucleotide to TCR cDNA. Amplification of ligated cDNA took four PCR rounds with SP2 and nested alpha and beta constant primers. TCRdb reprocessed the UMI-ligation and nested PCR reads with MiXCR, giving one entry per CDR3 protein. The table includes about 26,000 distinct CDR3 sequences, roughly 5.5% detected once. The sample consisted of blood. The source of these receptors is an adult in good health.

This clonotype was observed at least ten times. CDR3 region: CASSVSWGEGGNEQFF. In DNA, the CDR3 is TGTGCCAGCAGCGTATCATGGGGGGAAGGTGGCAATGAGCAGTTCTTC. V usage is TRBV9 and J usage is TRBJ2-1; D may be TRBD2 (6 bases). Trimming took 1 base from V and 6 from J, leaving 17 bases between them. The V gene's germline CDR1 is SGDLS and CDR2 YYNGEE. The CDR3 sequence is 16 residues long.

This clonotype was seen a few times. V gene TRBV10-3 combines with J gene TRBJ2-1; D not resolved. The CDR3 has 16 residues. CDR1 is ENHRY, CDR2 SYGVKD, per germline. With 3 bases removed from V and 0 bases from J, the gap between germline ends came to 12 bases. The CDR3 loop reads CAISDWEQNSYNEQFF. CDR3 bases: TGTGCCATCAGTGACTGGGAACAAAACTCCTACAATGAGCAGTTCTTC.

This clonotype was detected ten times or more. The chain carries TRBV5-1 and TRBJ2-2; tentatively, D is TRBD1 (7 bases). V shed 1 base and J shed 1 base, with 11 bases lying between them. This CDR3 comprises 16 residues. Germline assignment: CDR1 SGHRS and CDR2 YFSETQ. The CDR3 reads CASSLSQGGNTGELFF. As DNA, the CDR3 is TGCGCCAGCAGCTTGAGTCAGGGGGGGAACACCGGGGAGCTGTTTTTT.

There are a few counts of this clonotype. The chain combines TRBV11-2 with TRBJ1-3; D call uncertain. The CDR3 totals 14 residues. Trimming pared 2 bases from V and 0 bases from J, leaving 5 bases between. The germline V gene encodes CDR1 SGHAT and CDR2 FQNNGV. The CDR3 bases are TGTGCCAGCAGCTTATACAGCTCTGGAAACACCATATATTTT. Translation: CASSLYSSGNTIYF.

This clonotype was seen many times. The genes are TRBV11-2 and TRBJ1-2, with a possible D match to TRBD1 (5 bases). The CDR3 is 15 residues long. The germline V gene has CDR1 SGHAT and CDR2 FQNNGV. V gave up 4 bases and J gave up 2 bases, with 14 bases separating them. The CDR3 DNA is TGTGCCAGCAGCTCGGGGGTCTCAGAAAACTATGGCTACACCTTC. Translated: CASSSGVSENYGYTF.

Comments on this clonotype: Given a much more abundant clone one base away, this may be a read error. The chain carries TRBV27 and TRBJ2-7, with TRBD1 as a possible D gene (6 bases). CDR1 and CDR2 (germline): MNHEY, SMNVEV (reference sequence). There are 14 residues in the CDR3. V was trimmed by 4 bases and J by 5 bases, leaving 15 bases between them. The CDR3 DNA follows: TGTGCCAGCAGTTCACAGGGTTCTGGCCACGAGCAGTACTTC. Residues: CASSSQGSGHEQYF.

In its sample, this clonotype was seen many times. The V and J genes are TRBV20-1 and TRBJ1-5; TRBD1 matches at 8 bases. The CDR3 covers 14 residues. V gave up 3 bases and J gave up 8 bases; unmatched junction bases: 9. CDR1 and CDR2 (germline): DFQATT, SNEGSKA (reference sequence). The CDR3 protein is CSARGSGGWEPQHF. CDR3 nucleotides: TGCAGTGCTAGGGGATCAGGGGGCTGGGAGCCCCAGCATTTT.

This clonotype was seen repeatedly, ten times or more. V gene TRBV9 combines with J gene TRBJ1-4; tentative D call: TRBD1 (6 bases). V lost 4 bases and J lost 4, with 17 bases in between. The germline V gene has CDR1 SGDLS and CDR2 YYNGEE. The CDR3 contains 16 residues. The CDR3 DNA follows: TGTGCCAGCAGCACCCACGGAGGAGGGGGTAATGAAAAACTGTTTTTT. Encoded protein: CASSTHGGGGNEKLFF.

This clonotype was found many times. The chain couples TRBV29-1 to TRBJ1-1; TRBD1 aligns across 8 bases. The CDR3 has 14 residues. After removal of 2 bases from V and 4 bases from J, the junction contained 6 bases not matched to a gene. CDR1 and CDR2 from the germline V gene are SQVTM and ANQGSEA. CDR3 residues: CSVETLDRATEAFF. CDR3 DNA: TGCAGCGTTGAAACCCTGGACAGGGCCACTGAAGCTTTCTTT. The full variable domain, its missing parts supplied by reference TRBV29-1 and TRBJ1-1, is SAVISQKPSRDICQRGTSLTIQCQVDSQVTMMFWYRQQPGQSLTLIATANQGSEATYESGFVIDKFPISRPNLTFSTLTVSNMSPEDSSIYLCSVETLDRATEAFFGQGTRLTVV.

The sample holds many counts of this clonotype. The CDR3 nucleotides read TGTGCCAGCAGCTTGGACAGTAAACAGCCCCAGCATTTT. It translates to CASSLDSKQPQHF. The rearrangement joins TRBV5-6 to TRBJ1-5; no clear D. Germline V gene lookup returns CDR1 SGHDT and CDR2 YYEEEE. This CDR3 is built from 13 residues. The ends were cut back, 0 bases at V and 7 bases at J, with 8 bases in the middle.

This clonotype came up many times. The chain employs TRBV10-3 and TRBJ2-7, with 7 bases matching TRBD1. The CDR3 runs 11 residues. Germline assignment: CDR1 ENHRY and CDR2 SYGVKD. The J segment lost 10 bases and the V segment lost 3 bases, leaving 3 bases of the junction unmatched. DNA for the CDR3: TGTGCCATCAGTGACCGGGACAGTCAGTACTTC. Residues: CAISDRDSQYF.

This clonotype was seen ten or more times. The chain is built from TRBV20-1 and TRBJ2-5, with 7 positions matching TRBD2. The CDR3 consists of 15 residues. Germline V gene sequence: CDR1 DFQATT, CDR2 SNEGSKA (reference sequence). J lost 3 bases, V lost 6 bases, and 13 bases had no gene match. This CDR3 is CSAQVGGRAEETQYF. The CDR3 coding sequence is TGCAGTGCCCAGGTGGGCGGGAGAGCGGAAGAGACCCAGTACTTC.

This clonotype was observed a few times. The chain joins TRBV29-1 to TRBJ2-1; TRBD2 matches at 9 bases. This CDR3 has 15 amino acids. The V and J ends lost 7 bases and 4 bases, in that order; junction bases with no gene match: 11. Germline V gene lookup returns CDR1 SQVTM and CDR2 ANQGSEA. Here the CDR3 DNA reads TGCAGCGCCCTCTCTCTAGCGGGGCTTTACAATGAGCAGTTCTTC. Protein: CSALSLAGLYNEQFF.

This clonotype was seen a handful of times. CDR3 residues: CASSPGQATYEQYF. The CDR3 DNA reads as TGTGCCAGCTCACCTGGACAGGCCACCTACGAGCAGTACTTC. The chain joins TRBV18 to TRBJ2-7, with TRBD1 identical over 7 bases. V gave up 3 bases and J gave up 2 bases; unmatched junction bases: 4. CDR1 and CDR2 from the germline V gene are KGHSH and LQKENI. This CDR3 is built from 14 residues.

This clonotype was found many times. DNA for the CDR3: TGTGCCAGCAGCCTCTCGGAGGGTCGATACAATGAGCAGTTCTTC. Translating gives CASSLSEGRYNEQFF. This chain connects TRBV4-2 to TRBJ2-1, with D possibly TRBD2 on 6 matching bases. The CDR3 runs to 15 residues. V was shortened by 4 bases and J by 4 bases, with 14 bases between the two germline ends. CDR1 and CDR2 from the germline V gene are LGHNA and YNFKEQ.

V gene TRBV6-2 or TRBV6-3 combines with J gene TRBJ2-1; a weak D match, TRBD2 (5 bases). CDR3 length: 12 residues. Germline V gene sequence: CDR1 MNHEY, CDR2 SVGEGT. Trimming shortened V by 5 bases and J by 8 bases, and 10 bases separated the two germline ends. CDR3 DNA: TGTGCCAGCAGTCTCCTAGCCTATGAGCAGTTCTTC. Encoded protein: CASSLLAYEQFF.

This clonotype was counted at least ten times. One end of the junction varies from germline; a read error may be responsible. The chain uses TRBV30 and TRBJ2-7, with TRBD2 matching 15 bases. There are 13 residues in the CDR3. Germline assignment: CDR1 GTSNPN and CDR2 SVGIG (reference sequence). DNA of the CDR3: TGTGCCTGGAGGGGGGGACTAGCGGGAGGCTTGAACTTC. It codes for CAWRGGLAGGLNF.

About this clonotype itself: A read error may explain this, as a much larger clone is one base away. The J gene is TRBJ1-5, the V gene TRBV28, with D possibly being TRBD1 (6 bases). CDR3 length: 15 residues. Germline CDR1 and CDR2: MDHEN and SYDVKM. The CDR3 region is CASRELGGANQPQNF. The CDR3 DNA sequence: TGTGCCAGCAGAGAATTGGGGGGGGCCAATCAGCCCCAGAATTTT.

In this sample, this clonotype turned up many times. CDR3 region: CAGEGSFDSPLHF. CDR3 in DNA: TGTGCGGGCGAGGGGTCCTTCGATTCACCCCTCCACTTT. The chain uses TRBV30 and TRBJ1-6; D is perhaps TRBD1 (5 bases). This CDR3 contains 13 residues. Germline lookup yields CDR1 GTSNPN and CDR2 SVGIG (reference sequence).

The chain links TRBV10-3 to TRBJ1-1; no firm D call. The CDR3 has 12 amino acids. The V and J ends lost 3 bases and 11 bases respectively, with 13 bases between them. CDR1 is ENHRY, CDR2 SYGVKD, per germline. As DNA, the CDR3 is TGTGCCATCAGTGAAAGATTTGAGGTTGCTTTCTTT. Protein: CAISERFEVAFF.

This clonotype was picked up many times. This sequence joins TRBV7-2 and TRBJ1-1; D uncertain. This CDR3 is 12 amino acids long. Germline-derived CDR1 and CDR2 are SGHTA and FQGNSA. V was pared by 7 bases and J by 5 bases, with 11 bases between. The CDR3 nucleotides are TGTGCCAGCACCTACCCGGCAACTGAAGCTTTCTTT. Translating gives CASTYPATEAFF.

By share, this clonotype ranks as medium-sized. V usage is TRBV4-3 and J usage is TRBJ2-1; 10 bases map to TRBD2. V shed 1 base and J 0 bases; nucleotides not matched to a gene: 3. Germline lookup yields CDR1 LGHNA and CDR2 YSLEER. The CDR3 runs to 17 residues. In DNA form, the CDR3 reads TGCGCCAGCAGCCAAGGACTAGCGGGTAGCTCCTACAATGAGCAGTTCTTC. It specifies CASSQGLAGSSYNEQFF.

This clonotype was found many times. V and J are TRBV27 and TRBJ2-1; TRBD1 matches at 8 bases. Germline lookup yields CDR1 MNHEY and CDR2 SMNVEV (reference sequence). V shed 3 bases, J shed 7 bases, and the junction held 2 bases outside the gene matches. This CDR3 is 13 amino acids long. The CDR3 nucleotides read TGTGCCAGCAGTTTGGACAGGGTGAATGAGCAGTTCTTC. This codes for CASSLDRVNEQFF.